Detailed here is one T cell receptor beta chain. This clonotype came up a few times. Its antigen specificity is not known. No much larger clonotype is one base removed from it; base qualities were not supplied. Spanning cysteine to phenylalanine, the CDR3 consists of 13 amino acids. Only the CDR3 portion is preserved as DNA: 39 bases, with reading frame beginning at the first base. V and J are truncated by 1 base and 7 bases respectively, leaving an intervening sequence of 10 bases. The germline V gene provides CDR1 SGHTA and CDR2 FQGNSA. The data originate from a study of post-analysis software for immune sequencing data (dated by TCRdb to 2014 to 2015). Concerning the study at large: Recorded disease courses included relapsing-remitting, secondary progressive and progressive-relapsing multiple sclerosis, with some patients lacking subtype annotation. The multiple sclerosis patient repertoires were compared with 11 previously published healthy control repertoires from donors aged roughly 6 to 27 years. A subset of samples was prepared in parallel using single-end sample barcoding, then pooled and co-amplified after Illumina adapter ligation. Results and caveats for the whole study, not just this receptor: Patients showed significantly higher frequencies than controls for roughly 5 TRBV segments, among them TRBV5-6, TRBV5-1 and TRBV20-1. Normalized Chao1 diversity was significantly lower in multiple sclerosis patients than controls, suggesting substantial peripheral T-cell clonal expansion. The multiple sclerosis patient group was slightly younger than the control group. Direct clustering with F measure revealed strong co-clustering of samples prepared in the same batch, which led to a batch-effect correction.

The library was made by PCR. Sequencing was performed on an Illumina HiSeq 2500. To reduce PCR and sequencing biases, unique molecular identifiers were incorporated into the TCR beta cDNA libraries. Every 1 to 10 million input T cells yielded approximately 500,000 cDNA molecules, meaning each molecule approximated one T cell. Patient libraries were prepared and sequenced with the same protocol used for the earlier healthy control dataset. Within a given batch, samples were prepared together, multiplexed and sequenced on the same HiSeq lane. The published analysis was carried out like this. Raw barcoded reads were processed with MIGEC, and single-read molecular identifier groups were discarded before consensus assembly and CDR3 extraction. Clonotype tables were post-analysed with VDJtools, normalizing diversity by down-sampling all datasets to the smallest sample size. Repertoire overlap clustering matched CDR3 amino acid but not nucleotide sequences to correct batch-related cross-sample contamination. The public sequencing data were trimmed at Q25 with fastp and processed into clonotypes with MiXCR by TCRdb, which kept only in-frame beta chains. Rows merge per CDR3 protein into single entries with the most common DNA and genes. TCRdb's processing, not the authors', yielded these V and J calls. Here the sample has 400,000 to 500,000 distinct CDR3 sequences; 39% occur a single time. Together, the top ten hold under 9% of the sample.

To demonstrate the VDJtools post-analysis software, the study profiled TCR beta repertoires from the peripheral blood of 13 young patients with multiple sclerosis. The multiple sclerosis patients were children and adolescents ranging in age from roughly 6 to 15 years. Source material: blood. Here the chain combines TRBV7-2 and TRBJ1-2, with no reliable assignment of the D segment. This receptor was taken from a girl aged 2 to 10 with multiple sclerosis. The DNA sequence reads TGTGCCAGCAGCTTAGACAGTACGGGTGGCTACACCTTC. It translates to CASSLDSTGGYTF.